This T cell receptor (beta chain) is drawn from a study of blood T cell repertoires in COVID-19. With 5 bases clipped from V and 7 bases from J, the junction kept 11 bases outside the gene matches. Germline V lookup: CDR1 LGHDT, CDR2 YNNKEL (reference sequence). This CDR3 spans 16 amino acids. Sequencing used immunoSEQ multiplex PCR; TCRdb keeps in-frame clones, though not all of them. The sample yields 250,000 to 350,000 clones, roughly 85% seen once. The TCR sequence derives from a woman between 25 and 40 years old who had recovered from COVID-19. Material: PBMCs or T cells enriched from blood (not recorded which). The rearrangement links TRBV3-1 (or the pseudogene TRBV3-2) to TRBJ1-6; 7 bases line up with TRBD1. CDR3 protein: CASSYNRGVRNSPLHF. The DNA for the CDR3 is TGTGCCAGCAGCTACAACAGGGGAGTAAGGAATTCACCCCTCCACTTT.